The TCR beta chain under discussion was sequenced for a study of cytomegalovirus exposure and HLA in healthy donors. CDR3 length equals 15 residues. Germline-derived CDR1 and CDR2 are MDHEN and SYDVKM. Trimming stripped 7 bases from V and 4 bases from J, with 20 bases between. The PCR employed 60 Vbeta primers together with 13 Jbeta primers. Profiled with immunoSEQ multiplex PCR; TCRdb holds only in-frame clones, not every one. The table records around 97,000 clones, 76% of them present only once. Material: PBMCs. This TCR was recovered from a woman between 18 and 30 years old in good health and CMV-seropositive. The chain is built from TRBV28 and TRBJ2-7, with D perhaps matching TRBD1 (5 bases). The CDR3, as DNA: TGTGCCAGCATCCCACTCCGCCAGGGAAGGTACGAGCAGTACTTC. Amino acids: CASIPLRQGRYEQYF.